This entry lists 22 T cell receptor beta chains sequenced from one sample in a study of blood T cells in healthy people across ages. Then a second PCR, running about 6 to 12 cycles, was carried out with a sample-barcoded 5' primer and a J-beta primer mix. Each CDR3 protein is one row after TCRdb ran MiXCR on the 5' RACE reads. The sample has over a million distinct CDR3 sequences; approximately 38% are singletons. The sequenced sample consisted of blood. The receptors were gathered from a young woman in good health.

The V gene is TRBV25-1, the J gene TRBJ2-3; TRBD1 aligns across 9 bases. V lost 5 bases, J lost 0 bases, and 15 bases stayed unmatched. Germline assignment: CDR1 MGHDK and CDR2 SYGVNS. CDR3 size: 19 residues. CDR3 sequence reads: CASSTPIPRDRASTDTQYF. The CDR3 DNA is TGTGCCAGCAGTACCCCCATCCCCCGGGACAGGGCTAGCACAGATACGCAGTATTTT.

The count of this clonotype is one. The chain employs TRBV27 and TRBJ1-1, with D maybe TRBD1 (5 bases). This CDR3 has 14 residues. Trimming left V 7 bases short and J 0 bases short, with 12 bases between. Germline V gene lookup returns CDR1 MNHEY and CDR2 SMNVEV (reference sequence). For the CDR3, the DNA is TGTGCCAGCACCTTGACAGCCCTGAACACTGAAGCTTTCTTT. Residues: CASTLTALNTEAFF.

V and J are TRBV6-2 or TRBV6-3 and TRBJ1-6; 7 bases are a match to TRBD1. CDR1 MNHEY and CDR2 SVGEGT come from the germline V gene. The V segment lost 6 bases and the J segment 7 bases; nucleotides outside the gene matches: 6. The length of the CDR3 is 14 residues. This chain's CDR3 is CASSRTGLNSPLHF. The CDR3 DNA is TGTGCCAGCAGCCGGACAGGACTGAATTCACCCCTCCACTTT.

This chain uses TRBV7-2 with TRBJ2-7, with D perhaps TRBD1 (6 bases). The CDR3 has 16 amino acids. Germline V gives CDR1 SGHTA, CDR2 FQGNSA. V dropped 4 bases and J dropped 3 bases, with 19 bases sitting between them. CDR3 DNA sequence: TGTGCCAGCAGCTCCGCGACCAGGGGCGCAATCTACGAGCAGTACTTC. It codes for CASSSATRGAIYEQYF.

The V gene is TRBV3-1, the J gene TRBJ2-7; unclear D gene. The CDR3 is made up of 15 amino acids. CDR1 and CDR2 (germline): LGHDT, YNNKEL (reference sequence). Trimming left V 1 base short and J 0 bases short, with 10 bases between. CDR3 amino acids: CASSQAQPSSYEQYF. The CDR3 nucleotides are TGTGCCAGCAGCCAAGCCCAGCCTAGCTCCTACGAGCAGTACTTC.

This clonotype appeared a few times. The rearrangement joins TRBV20-1 to TRBJ2-5; TRBD2 is a possible D gene (6 bases). CDR1 is DFQATT and CDR2 is SNEGSKA in the germline V gene (reference sequence). There are 15 residues in the CDR3. V shed 5 bases and J shed 0 bases, with 16 bases lying between them. The CDR3 region is CSAPIIRGYQETQYF. The CDR3 DNA reads TGCAGTGCTCCGATCATCCGGGGGTACCAAGAGACCCAGTACTTC.

This clonotype was seen once. The rearrangement links TRBV12-3 or TRBV12-4 to TRBJ2-5; tentatively, D is TRBD1 (6 bases). Trimming shortened V by 1 base and J by 3 bases, and 12 bases separated the two germline ends. The CDR3 sequence is 15 residues long. The CDR3 DNA reads as TGTGCCAGCAGTTTAGGACAGGAGATTAAAGAGACCCAGTACTTC. It translates to CASSLGQEIKETQYF.

This clonotype was found a few times. The chain recombines TRBV5-1 with TRBJ2-1; a possible D gene is TRBD2 (6 bases). The germline gives CDR1 SGHRS, CDR2 YFSETQ. This CDR3 has 15 amino acids. V was cut by 4 bases and J by 4 bases, with 15 bases left in between. CDR3 sequence: CASSHGTWAYNEQFF. CDR3 bases: TGCGCCAGCAGCCACGGGACTTGGGCTTACAATGAGCAGTTCTTC.

The chain joins TRBV2 to TRBJ2-7, with D perhaps TRBD2 (6 bases). Germline lookup yields CDR1 SNHLY and CDR2 FYNNEI. The CDR3 length is 11 residues. V dropped 6 bases and J dropped 5 bases, with 8 bases sitting between them. The CDR3 loop is CASSERDEQYF. CDR3 nucleotide sequence: TGTGCCAGCAGCGAGCGGGACGAGCAGTACTTC.

V gene TRBV15 combines with J gene TRBJ2-5; unclear D gene. Near its end, the DNA agrees better with TRBJ2-7, so the J call may be wrong. Per germline, CDR1 LNHNV and CDR2 YYDKDF (reference sequence). The CDR3 contains 12 residues. CDR3 residues: CATSRELYEQYF. In DNA, the CDR3 is TGTGCCACCAGCAGAGAATTATACGAGCAGTACTTC.

The J gene is TRBJ2-5, the V gene TRBV10-1; D gene uncertain. The CDR3 spans 12 residues. The germline gives CDR1 WNHNN, CDR2 SYGVQD (reference sequence). The V end lost 8 bases, the J end lost 5 bases, and 12 bases lay between the germline ends. CDR3 sequence reads: CASSDQRETQYF. In DNA form, the CDR3 reads TGCGCCAGCTCTGACCAGAGGGAGACCCAGTACTTC.

A few counts support this clonotype. Written as DNA, the CDR3 is TGCGCCAGCAGCCAAGGAGTAGTGGATACGCAGTATTTT. Amino acid sequence: CASSQGVVDTQYF. The gene calls are TRBV4-1 and TRBJ2-3; no firm D call. Germline V gives CDR1 MGHRA, CDR2 YSYEKL. This CDR3 has 13 amino acids. Trimming took 1 base from V and 6 from J, leaving 8 bases between them.

Written as DNA, the CDR3 is TGCGCTGCGGGTATACCGAACACCGGGGAGCTGTTTTTT. Protein sequence: CAAGIPNTGELFF. V usage is TRBV20-1 and J usage is TRBJ2-2; tentatively, D is TRBD2 (5 bases). Germline loops: CDR1 DFQATT, CDR2 SNEGSKA (reference sequence). The CDR3 has 13 amino acids.

This clonotype was observed a few times. CDR3: CASSPQLAGGRETQYF. CDR3 DNA sequence: TGTGCCAGCTCACCACAACTAGCGGGAGGGCGAGAGACCCAGTACTTC. The chain carries TRBV18 and TRBJ2-5; 13 nucleotides agree with TRBD2. The V segment lost 1 base and the J segment 4 bases; nucleotides outside the gene matches: 3. The CDR3 totals 16 residues. Germline V lookup: CDR1 KGHSH, CDR2 LQKENI.

This chain joins TRBV7-2 and TRBJ2-1; 13 nucleotides agree with TRBD2. After removal of 1 base from V and 9 bases from J, the junction contained 9 bases not matched to a gene. CDR3 size: 17 residues. The germline V gene has CDR1 SGHTA and CDR2 FQGNSA. In DNA form, the CDR3 reads TGTGCCAGCAGCTTAGACCCCGGGACTAGCGGGATTGGTGAGCAGTTCTTC. This encodes CASSLDPGTSGIGEQFF.

The genes are TRBV20-1 and TRBJ2-5; D is unclear. The V end lost 5 bases, the J end lost 3 bases, and 16 bases lay between the germline ends. Germline CDR1 and CDR2: DFQATT and SNEGSKA (reference sequence). This CDR3 spans 14 amino acids. The CDR3 DNA reads TGCAGTGCTCGGACCCCGACGTCGGAAGAGACCCAGTACTTC. Its protein is CSARTPTSEETQYF.

In its sample, this clonotype was seen many times. The chain employs TRBV6-2 or TRBV6-3 and TRBJ2-7, with D uncertain. Trimming took off 7 bases at V and 0 bases at J, with 13 bases between the two ends. CDR3 size: 14 residues. Germline V gene lookup returns CDR1 MNHEY and CDR2 SVGEGT. The CDR3 sequence: CASTQRLTSYEQYF. As DNA, the CDR3 is TGTGCCAGCACCCAAAGGCTAACCTCCTACGAGCAGTACTTC.

This chain uses TRBV20-1 with TRBJ2-7; D ambiguous. Germline V lookup: CDR1 DFQATT, CDR2 SNEGSKA (reference sequence). V was shortened by 4 bases and J by 7 bases, with 14 bases between the two germline ends. This CDR3 is 12 amino acids long. The CDR3 reads CSAKSMRTEQYF. DNA of the CDR3: TGCAGTGCTAAATCCATGCGTACGGAGCAGTACTTC.

There are a few counts of this clonotype. The chain links TRBV4-1 to TRBJ1-6; D possibly corresponds to TRBD1 (5 bases). Germline CDR1 reads MGHRA; CDR2 reads YSYEKL. Deletions cut 0 bases from V and 0 bases from J, with 12 bases between. The CDR3 has 18 residues. CDR3 region: CASSQDGGFSSYNSPLHF. In DNA, the CDR3 is TGCGCCAGCAGCCAAGATGGGGGTTTCAGCTCCTATAATTCACCCCTCCACTTT.

This clonotype came up a few times. The J gene is TRBJ2-1, the V gene TRBV5-1, with TRBD2 matching 10 bases. CDR3 length: 16 residues. CDR1 SGHRS and CDR2 YFSETQ come from the germline V gene. V shed 0 bases and J 6 bases; nucleotides not matched to a gene: 6. The CDR3 here is CASSLGTSGWSNEQFF. Here the CDR3 DNA reads TGCGCCAGCAGCTTGGGGACTAGCGGCTGGAGCAATGAGCAGTTCTTC.

The rearrangement joins TRBV4-1 to TRBJ1-2; 9 bases align to TRBD1. V was clipped by 2 bases and J by 1 base; unmatched bases: 2. This CDR3 has 15 residues. In germline, CDR1 is MGHRA, CDR2 YSYEKL. The CDR3 DNA reads TGCGCCAGCAGCCAATGGGACAGGGATAACTATGGCTACACCTTC. It yields the protein CASSQWDRDNYGYTF.

The J gene is TRBJ2-1, the V gene TRBV11-2; 9 nucleotides align to TRBD1. Germline CDR1 SGHAT, CDR2 FQNNGV. This CDR3 contains 15 residues. V lost 1 base to trimming and J lost 7 bases; unmatched junction nucleotides: 5. In DNA, the CDR3 is TGTGCCAGCAGCTTAGGACAGGGGGTTCGTAATGAGCAGTTCTTC. Protein sequence: CASSLGQGVRNEQFF.